A single sample is the source of the 17 T cell receptor beta chains below, sequenced in a study of sequential checkpoint blockade in melanoma. Sequenced by immunoSEQ multiplex PCR; TCRdb stores in-frame clones only, minus some. Among more than 3,000 clones listed, about 23% were seen once. Treatment described: randomized to nivolumab then ipilimumab (arm A) or the reverse (arm B). The sequencing here drew on tumor tissue (inferred from file names), taken from a patient given nivolumab and ipilimumab in sequence. These TCRs come from a human donor with melanoma.

This chain uses TRBV10-2 with TRBJ2-1; D gene uncertain. V lost 2 bases and J 6 bases, leaving 5 bases between the germline ends. Germline V gene sequence: CDR1 WSHSY, CDR2 SAAADI. The CDR3 has 12 residues. For the CDR3, the DNA is TGCGCCAGCAGTGAGGCTTTCAATGAGCAGTTCTTC. Translating gives CASSEAFNEQFF.

This chain uses TRBV19 with TRBJ2-6; no reliable D call. In germline, CDR1 is LNHDA, CDR2 SQIVND (reference sequence). There are 16 residues in the CDR3. V was pared by 3 bases and J by 0 bases, with 9 bases between. The CDR3 DNA reads TGTGCCAGTAGTATTGTCAGCTTCTCTGGGGCCAACGTCCTGACTTTC. It translates to CASSIVSFSGANVLTF.

This clone was counted between two and nine times. This chain uses TRBV23-1 with TRBJ2-1; 11 bases align to TRBD2. TRBV23-1 is sorted into the ORF group, with uncertain function. The CDR3 consists of 16 residues. With V trimmed by 6 bases and J by 4 bases, 8 bases remained unmatched. The CDR3 DNA follows: TGCGCCAGCAGCCAAACTAGCGGGGGAGATTACAATGAGCAGTTCTTC. Its protein is CASSQTSGGDYNEQFF.

This clone was seen a few times. Other nucleotide sequences from this sample produce the same CDR3. The gene calls are TRBV18 and TRBJ2-1; D is unclear. There are 12 residues in the CDR3. V lost 0 bases to trimming and J lost 10 bases, with 7 bases between them. Germline-derived CDR1 and CDR2 are KGHSH and LQKENI. The CDR3, as DNA: TGTGCCAGCTCACCACCGAGTCTAGAGCAGTTCTTC. Its protein is CASSPPSLEQFF.

This clone was detected a few times. The gene calls are TRBV10-3 and TRBJ2-5; D remains unclear. V was pared by 2 bases and J by 5 bases, with 9 bases between. This CDR3 comprises 13 residues. The germline gives CDR1 ENHRY, CDR2 SYGVKD. The CDR3 DNA is TGTGCCATCAGTGAGGGGCGAACGGAGACCCAGTACTTC. It codes for CAISEGRTETQYF.

This clone has ten or more counts. The chain carries TRBV23-1 and TRBJ1-1, with 8 bases lining up with TRBD1. TRBV23-1 is annotated as an ORF whose role is uncertain. This CDR3 has 13 amino acids. Trimming removed 6 bases from V and 5 bases from J; junction bases left unmatched: 5. CDR3 sequence (DNA): TGCGCCAGCAGCTCGGACAGGGAAACTGAAGCTTTCTTT. Its protein is CASSSDRETEAFF.

The genes are TRBV19 and TRBJ1-4; a possible D gene is TRBD1 (5 bases). CDR3 length: 15 amino acids. The V and J ends lost 5 bases and 8 bases respectively, with 18 bases between them. CDR1 and CDR2 from the germline V gene are LNHDA and SQIVND (reference sequence). CDR3: CASSADTWGGEKLFF. CDR3 nucleotide sequence: TGTGCCAGTAGTGCGGACACCTGGGGAGGCGAAAAACTGTTTTTT. Complete variable domain (other parts from reference TRBV19 and TRBJ1-4): DGGITQSPKYLFRKEGQNVTLSCEQNLNHDAMYWYRQDPGQGLRLIYYSQIVNDFQKGDIAEGYSVSREKKESFPLTVTSAQKNPTAFYLCASSADTWGGEKLFFGSGTQLSVL.

The chain combines TRBV5-1 with TRBJ1-6; 8 bases fit TRBD1. Germline trimming cut 0 bases from V and 6 bases from J; bases unmatched to any gene: 8. Germline CDR1 and CDR2: SGHRS and YFSETQ. The CDR3 length is 17 residues. CDR3: CASSLGATGEGNSPLHF. The CDR3 DNA reads TGCGCCAGCAGCTTGGGGGCGACAGGGGAAGGTAATTCACCCCTCCACTTT.

The chain has TRBV19 and TRBJ1-5; D is ambiguous. Germline V gene lookup returns CDR1 LNHDA and CDR2 SQIVND (reference sequence). This CDR3 spans 12 amino acids. Trimming shortened V by 8 bases and J by 0 bases, and 5 bases separated the two germline ends. The CDR3 region is CASRNSNQPQHF. In nucleotides, the CDR3 is TGTGCCAGTCGAAATAGCAATCAGCCCCAGCATTTT. Drawing the rest from reference TRBV19 and TRBJ1-5, the complete variable domain is DGGITQSPKYLFRKEGQNVTLSCEQNLNHDAMYWYRQDPGQGLRLIYYSQIVNDFQKGDIAEGYSVSREKKESFPLTVTSAQKNPTAFYLCASRNSNQPQHFGDGTRLSIL.

This clone was seen only once. The chain has TRBV5-1 and TRBJ2-3, with D unresolved. The CDR3 extends over 16 amino acids. Germline CDR1 and CDR2: SGHRS and YFSETQ. V gave up 1 base and J gave up 0 bases, with 12 bases separating them. The DNA for the CDR3 is TGCGCCAGCAGCTTGTCTATAGGGAAGAGCACAGATACGCAGTATTTT. This codes for CASSLSIGKSTDTQYF.

This chain links TRBV9 with TRBJ2-2, with TRBD1 matching 7 bases. V was clipped by 4 bases and J by 6 bases; unmatched bases: 9. The CDR3 extends over 15 amino acids. Germline V lookup: CDR1 SGDLS, CDR2 YYNGEE. The CDR3 loop reads CASSQDRVYSGELFF. The DNA of the CDR3 is TGTGCCAGCAGCCAAGACAGGGTGTATTCCGGGGAGCTGTTTTTT.

This clone is large by share. The chain employs TRBV29-1 and TRBJ1-1; perhaps TRBD1 as D (5 bases). CDR3 length: 15 residues. Trimming pared 0 bases from V and 1 base from J, leaving 12 bases between. Per germline, CDR1 SQVTM and CDR2 ANQGSEA. In nucleotides, the CDR3 is TGCAGCGTTGAAGATCAGGACATACGGAACACTGAAGCTTTCTTT. This codes for CSVEDQDIRNTEAFF.

The chain joins TRBV19 to TRBJ1-1; D remains unclear. The V end lost 1 base, the J end lost 3 bases, and 9 bases lay between the germline ends. This CDR3 comprises 14 residues. Per the germline V gene, CDR1 is LNHDA and CDR2 is SQIVND (reference sequence). Written as DNA, the CDR3 is TGTGCCAGTAGTATAGTTCCCTTGGACACTGAAGCTTTCTTT. Translated, it gives CASSIVPLDTEAFF. The variable domain in full, completed from reference TRBV19 and TRBJ1-1, reads DGGITQSPKYLFRKEGQNVTLSCEQNLNHDAMYWYRQDPGQGLRLIYYSQIVNDFQKGDIAEGYSVSREKKESFPLTVTSAQKNPTAFYLCASSIVPLDTEAFFGQGTRLTVV.

In its sample, this clone was seen many times. This chain links TRBV11-3 with TRBJ2-5, with TRBD2 matching 10 bases. The trim removed 5 bases at V and 4 bases at J, leaving 4 bases unmatched. The germline V gene has CDR1 SGHNT and CDR2 YENEEA. The CDR3 loop spans 14 amino acids. The DNA for the CDR3 is TGTGCCAGCAGCCCGAGCGGGGGGGTAGAGACCCAGTACTTC. It specifies CASSPSGGVETQYF. Based on the CDR3 plus reference TRBV11-3 and TRBJ2-5, the full variable domain is EAGVVQSPRYKIIEKKQPVAFWCNPISGHNTLYWYLQNLGQGPELLIRYENEEAVDDSQLPKDRFSAERLKGVDSTLKIQPAELGDSAVYLCASSPSGGVETQYFGPGTRLLVL.

This clone has only a few counts. The chain has TRBV6-8 and TRBJ2-5; D is ambiguous. V was cut by 2 bases and J by 5 bases, with 9 bases left in between. From germline, CDR1 is MNHGY and CDR2 SAAAGT. This CDR3 is built from 13 residues. The CDR3 DNA is TGTGCCAGCAGTTACCAAAGTCAGGAGACCCAGTACTTC. Protein product: CASSYQSQETQYF.

The chain carries TRBV9 and TRBJ2-3; 12 bases align to TRBD2. The CDR3 is 18 amino acids. Per germline, CDR1 SGDLS and CDR2 YYNGEE. V was pared by 0 bases and J by 1 base, with 6 bases of the junction left unmatched. CDR3 DNA sequence: TGTGCCAGCAGCGTAGTAGCTAGCGGGGGGGCTGGCACAGATACGCAGTATTTT. Amino acid sequence: CASSVVASGGAGTDTQYF.

Ten or more counts support this clone. The chain uses TRBV1 and TRBJ1-1; the table gives TRBD1 as D, unverified against the DNA. TRBV1 is recorded as a pseudogene. This CDR3 is built from 17 residues. CDR3 bases: TGCACCAGCAGCCAAGAAGGGCAGGGTGCCATGAACACTGAAGCTTTCTTT. Translating it yields CTSSQEGQGAMNTEAFF.